This T cell receptor beta chain appears in the sequencing data of a study of radiotherapy plus CTLA-4 blockade in lung cancer. Background on the study: With approximately 33% of patients having disease control, objective responses were seen in approximately 18%. Regarding the study as a whole: The best prediction of response reportedly came from early blood T cell clone dynamics, with interferon-beta. In blood, after radiotherapy plus ipilimumab, tumor-derived TCR clones expanded.

On this clone itself: Its antigen is unknown.

This CDR3 spans 14 amino acids. Germline assignment: CDR1 SGDLS and CDR2 YYNGEE. V shed 0 bases and J shed 1 base, with 7 bases lying between them. Chemo-refractory metastatic non-small-cell lung cancer patients underwent focal radiation alongside CTLA-4 blockade with ipilimumab. Clones were sequenced by immunoSEQ multiplex PCR, and TCRdb holds only the in-frame ones, with some missing. Among approximately 90,000 clones, about four fifths were seen once, and the ten largest hold 0.84%. The V call is TRBV9, the J call TRBJ1-1; no definite D call. The specimen was peripheral blood, collected from a patient treated with radiotherapy plus ipilimumab. This TCR was recovered from a human donor with non-small cell lung cancer who had stable disease on radiotherapy plus ipilimumab. In DNA form, the CDR3 reads TGTGCCAGCAGCGTAGAGCGGAAGAACACTGAAGCTTTCTTT. Translation gives CASSVERKNTEAFF.